Below, 22 T cell receptor beta chains from the same sample are listed, as sequenced in a study of T cell clonotyping in hematopoietic cell transplantation. The sample's time point: recipient sample about 28 days before transplant, after cytoreduction. Profiling relied on immunoSEQ multiplex PCR, and the TCRdb table lists in-frame clones only, not all of them. The table has 25,000 to 30,000 clones, approximately 86% seen once; the top ten hold roughly 1.8%. Here the sequenced sample was peripheral blood mononuclear cells, taken before stem cell transplant. The receptors were sampled from a man in his forties with acute myeloid leukemia. Some clones in this sample may be carry-over from other donors' samples.

The J gene is TRBJ1-1, the V gene TRBV7-2, with D unresolved. The germline V gene has CDR1 SGHTA and CDR2 FQGNSA. V lost 4 bases, J lost 2 bases, and 8 bases lay in between. CDR3 length equals 13 residues. CDR3 bases: TGTGCCAGCAGCTCGCCAGCTAACACTGAAGCTTTCTTT. Its translation is CASSSPANTEAFF.

The rearrangement uses TRBV6-1 and TRBJ2-3, with 10 bases that match TRBD2. CDR1 is MNHNS and CDR2 is SASEGT in the germline V gene. The CDR3 spans 14 residues. Trimming at V came to 3 bases and at J to 6 bases, leaving 3 bases not matched to a gene. CDR3 in amino acids: CASSELAGADTQYF. The CDR3 DNA reads as TGTGCCAGCAGTGAGCTAGCGGGAGCCGATACGCAGTATTTT.

V is TRBV7-9 and J is TRBJ2-1; D unresolved. Trimming shortened V by 1 base and J by 9 bases, and 13 bases separated the two germline ends. CDR3 size: 14 residues. Germline V lookup: CDR1 SEHNR, CDR2 FQNEAQ (reference sequence). The CDR3 sequence: CASSLVWGTGEQFF. Here the CDR3 DNA reads TGTGCCAGCAGCTTAGTTTGGGGTACGGGTGAGCAGTTCTTC.

Written as DNA, the CDR3 is TGCAGCGTATGGGGACTAGCGGGAGGGGGGGAGCAGTTCTTC. As protein: CSVWGLAGGGEQFF. The gene calls are TRBV29-1 and TRBJ2-1; 16 nucleotides match TRBD2. This CDR3 is 14 amino acids long. V was clipped by 6 bases and J by 10 bases; unmatched bases: 6. The germline V gene encodes CDR1 SQVTM and CDR2 ANQGSEA.

The chain carries TRBV9 and TRBJ1-3; tentatively, D is TRBD1 (5 bases). Per germline, CDR1 SGDLS and CDR2 YYNGEE. V gave up 3 bases and J gave up 0 bases, with 13 bases separating them. The CDR3 runs 16 residues. The CDR3 protein is CASSGGLTSSGNTIYF. CDR3 in DNA: TGTGCCAGCAGCGGGGGACTGACGAGCTCTGGAAACACCATATATTTT. Looking up the rest from reference TRBV9 and TRBJ1-3 gives the full variable domain: DSGVTQTPKHLITATGQRVTLRCSPRSGDLSVYWYQQSLDQGLQFLIQYYNGEERAKGNILERFSAQQFPDLHSELNLSSLELGDSALYFCASSGGLTSSGNTIYFGEGSWLTVV.

J is TRBJ2-2 and V is TRBV19, with D possibly matching TRBD1 (6 bases). The CDR3 has 15 residues. Trimming removed 4 bases at V and 0 bases at J, with 9 bases between. Per germline, CDR1 LNHDA and CDR2 SQIVND (reference sequence). The CDR3 protein is CASSTGQPNTGELFF. CDR3 nucleotide sequence: TGTGCCAGTAGTACTGGACAGCCGAACACCGGGGAGCTGTTTTTT.

The genes are TRBV5-1 and TRBJ1-3, with 11 bases that match TRBD1. The CDR3 is 16 amino acids. The V gene's germline CDR1 is SGHRS and CDR2 YFSETQ. Trimming took 0 bases from V and 4 from J; bases not matched to a gene: 3. The chain's CDR3 is CASSLGDRGSGNTIYF. The CDR3 coding sequence is TGCGCCAGCAGCTTGGGGGACAGGGGGTCCGGAAACACCATATATTTT. Supplemented by reference TRBV5-1 and TRBJ1-3, the full variable domain reads KAGVTQTPRYLIKTRGQQVTLSCSPISGHRSVSWYQQTPGQGLQFLFEYFSETQRNKGNFPGRFSGRQFSNSRSEMNVSTLELGDSALYLCASSLGDRGSGNTIYFGEGSWLTVV.

V is TRBV30 and J is TRBJ2-7, with D possibly TRBD1 on 6 matching bases. There are 13 residues in the CDR3. Trimming took 5 bases from V and 5 from J, leaving 16 bases between them. In germline, CDR1 is GTSNPN, CDR2 SVGIG (reference sequence). The CDR3 DNA reads as TGTGCCTGGCTGGACAGAAATATGGACGAGCAGTACTTC. Amino acids: CAWLDRNMDEQYF.

On this clone: The junction and the germline gene differ at one end; a read error may be behind it. This chain connects TRBV6-1 to TRBJ1-2; D is possibly TRBD1 (5 bases). Germline CDR1 and CDR2: MNHNS and SASEGT. CDR3 length: 13 residues. CDR3 in amino acids: CAGSERAGSGYTF. Written as DNA, the CDR3 is TGTGCCGGCAGTGAAAGGGCAGGGAGCGGCTACACCTTC.

The CDR3 is CAWSTGFYEQYF. The CDR3 nucleotides read TGTGCCTGGTCGACAGGGTTCTACGAGCAGTACTTC. The chain has TRBV30 and TRBJ2-7; TRBD1 aligns across 7 bases. CDR3 length: 12 residues. The trim removed 5 bases at V and 3 bases at J, leaving 4 bases unmatched. Germline loops: CDR1 GTSNPN, CDR2 SVGIG (reference sequence).

J is TRBJ1-4 and V is TRBV29-1, with D possibly TRBD1 on 6 matching bases. The CDR3 is made up of 15 amino acids. V shed 7 bases and J shed 0 bases, with 15 bases lying between them. CDR1 and CDR2 from the germline V gene are SQVTM and ANQGSEA. DNA for the CDR3: TGCAGCGCAAAGACAGGAACCGCAACTAATGAAAAACTGTTTTTT. This codes for CSAKTGTATNEKLFF.

The chain couples TRBV30 to TRBJ2-7; 11 bases agree with TRBD2. From germline, CDR1 is GTSNPN and CDR2 SVGIG (reference sequence). Trimming removed 0 bases from V and 4 bases from J; junction bases left unmatched: 8. CDR3 length: 16 amino acids. The CDR3 loop is CAWSVASGRTPYEQYF. The CDR3 nucleotides are TGTGCCTGGAGTGTAGCTAGCGGGAGGACCCCTTACGAGCAGTACTTC.

The CDR3 protein is CAWSVRSGPTDTQYF. Written as DNA, the CDR3 is TGTGCCTGGAGTGTTCGAAGCGGACCCACAGATACGCAGTATTTT. The V gene is TRBV30, the J gene TRBJ2-3, with D possibly matching TRBD2 (5 bases). CDR3 length: 15 residues. V was trimmed by 0 bases and J by 2 bases, leaving 12 bases between them. The germline gives CDR1 GTSNPN, CDR2 SVGIG (reference sequence).

V usage is TRBV7-2 and J usage is TRBJ2-3; D is undetermined. V was shortened by 1 base and J by 4 bases, with 6 bases between the two germline ends. This CDR3 region has 13 residues. Germline CDR1 is SGHTA and CDR2 is FQGNSA. For the CDR3, the DNA is TGTGCCAGCAGCTTAGTGGTCGCAGATACGCAGTATTTT. Amino acid sequence: CASSLVVADTQYF.

The J gene is TRBJ2-5, the V gene TRBV11-3; 13 positions match TRBD2. V gave up 5 bases and J gave up 1 base; unmatched junction bases: 4. Germline assignment: CDR1 SGHNT and CDR2 YENEEA. This CDR3 contains 16 residues. The CDR3 DNA reads as TGTGCCAGCAGCCGTGGACTAGCGGGAGCCCAAGAGACCCAGTACTTC. Protein sequence: CASSRGLAGAQETQYF.

CDR3 bases: TGTGCCAGCAGCTTTGGGACAGGGCAAGAGACCCAGTACTTC. It encodes CASSFGTGQETQYF. V is TRBV5-8 and J is TRBJ2-5, with TRBD1 matching over 9 bases. This CDR3 is built from 14 residues. V shed 2 bases and J 2 bases; nucleotides not matched to a gene: 1. From germline, CDR1 is SGHTS and CDR2 YDEGEE.

J is TRBJ1-5 and V is TRBV4-1, with TRBD1 identical over 8 bases. V trimming: 4 bases; J trimming: 3 bases; junction bases outside the gene matches: 14. This CDR3 is built from 18 residues. In germline, CDR1 is MGHRA, CDR2 YSYEKL. This chain's CDR3 is CASSPSWDRRTDNQPQHF. DNA of the CDR3: TGCGCCAGCAGCCCGAGTTGGGACAGGAGGACGGACAATCAGCCCCAGCATTTT.

V is TRBV6-6 and J is TRBJ2-1, with 11 bases that match TRBD2. Per the germline V gene, CDR1 is MNHNY and CDR2 is SVGAGI (reference sequence). There are 13 residues in the CDR3. V lost 9 bases and J lost 7; bases outside the gene matches: 5. The CDR3 is CASSGRAGNEQFF. The CDR3 DNA follows: TGTGCCAGTAGCGGGAGGGCCGGGAATGAGCAGTTCTTC.

This clone was counted between two and nine times. The rearrangement uses TRBV28 and TRBJ2-1, with 7 nucleotides matching TRBD2. The CDR3 loop spans 13 amino acids. Germline-derived CDR1 and CDR2 are MDHEN and SYDVKM. V lost 2 bases and J lost 9; bases outside the gene matches: 4. CDR3 protein: CASSLAGEGEQFF. The CDR3 DNA is TGTGCCAGCAGTTTAGCGGGGGAGGGTGAGCAGTTCTTC.

This rearrangement joins TRBV5-6 to TRBJ2-5, with TRBD1 identical over 7 bases. The CDR3 is 15 amino acids. CDR1 and CDR2 from the germline V gene are SGHDT and YYEEEE. J lost 5 bases, V lost 3 bases, and 10 bases had no gene match. The CDR3 sequence: CASSSYGPRGETQYF. DNA for the CDR3: TGTGCCAGCAGCTCCTATGGGCCCAGGGGGGAGACCCAGTACTTC.

This chain uses TRBV5-6 with TRBJ2-1; tentatively, D is TRBD2 (5 bases). V was shortened by 2 bases and J by 2 bases, with 14 bases between the two germline ends. The CDR3 sequence is 16 residues long. Looked up from germline, CDR1 is SGHDT and CDR2 is YYEEEE. The CDR3 DNA is TGTGCCAGCAGCTTTTTGTATGGGAGCGCCTACAATGAGCAGTTCTTC. Translation: CASSFLYGSAYNEQFF.

This chain joins TRBV2 and TRBJ2-4; 12 bases align to TRBD1. The germline CDR1 and CDR2 sequences are SNHLY and FYNNEI. The J segment lost 8 bases and the V segment lost 6 bases, leaving 8 bases of the junction unmatched. CDR3 length equals 15 residues. The CDR3 DNA sequence: TGTGCCAGCAGGTCCGGGACAGGGGGCCTCCACATTCAGTACTTC. It translates to CASRSGTGGLHIQYF.